This T cell receptor beta chain derives from a study of breast tumors, draining lymph nodes, adjacent tissues. Findings and caveats of the study: The lymph node origin of tumor T cells was framed as consistent with a hypothesis, not demonstrated.

This clonotype was found many times. The antigen is unknown. TCRdb used MiXCR to reprocess the multiplex PCR reads, holding one entry per CDR3 protein. The profile shows 150,000 to 200,000 distinct CDR3 sequences, approximately 30% of them singletons. The CDR3 is 13 residues long. Germline CDR1 KGHSH, CDR2 LQKENI. Trimming stripped 3 bases from V and 3 bases from J, with 8 bases between. Samples came from axillary lymph nodes draining the breast cancer. Material: axillary lymph node tissue. This TCR was sampled from a female donor with breast cancer. Some clones in this sample may be carry-over from other donors' samples. V is TRBV18 and J is TRBJ1-2; D call uncertain. The CDR3 sequence: CASSPNGDYGYTF. In DNA form, the CDR3 reads TGTGCCAGCTCACCGAACGGTGACTATGGCTACACCTTC.